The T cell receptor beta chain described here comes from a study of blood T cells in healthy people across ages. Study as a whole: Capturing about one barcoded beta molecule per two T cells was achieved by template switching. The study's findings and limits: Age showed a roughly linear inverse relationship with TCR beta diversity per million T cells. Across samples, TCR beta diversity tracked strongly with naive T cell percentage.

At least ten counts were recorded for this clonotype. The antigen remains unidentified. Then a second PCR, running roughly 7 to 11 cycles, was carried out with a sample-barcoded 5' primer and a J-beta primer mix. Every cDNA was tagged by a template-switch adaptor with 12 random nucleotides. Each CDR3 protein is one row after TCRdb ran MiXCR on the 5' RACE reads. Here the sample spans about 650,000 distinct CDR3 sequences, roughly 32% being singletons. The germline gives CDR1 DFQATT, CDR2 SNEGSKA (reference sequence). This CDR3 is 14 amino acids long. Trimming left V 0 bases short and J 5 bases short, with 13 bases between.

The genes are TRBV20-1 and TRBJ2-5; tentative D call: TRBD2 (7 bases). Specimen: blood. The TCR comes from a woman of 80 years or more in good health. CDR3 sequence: CSARDWGGLETQYF. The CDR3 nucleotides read TGCAGTGCTAGAGATTGGGGGGGCCTTGAGACCCAGTACTTC.